This T cell receptor beta chain came from a study of T cell responses to AZD1222 COVID-19 vaccine (dated by TCRdb to the early 2020s). General notes on the study: TCR sequencing was performed for some 250 trial participants, of whom 200 to 210 were given two doses of AZD1222 and approximately 26 were given two doses of MenACWY control vaccine. Enrollment into the trials was organized by age into subgroups of 18-55, 56-69 and 70-plus years, and those subgroups contained 148, 28 and 57 TCR-sequenced participants, respectively. On the study overall, not on this receptor specifically: Because no day 14 peak-response samples were available, the repertoires could be characterized only after the peak T cell response. CD4 TCRs associated with the vaccine covered the entire spike protein, and the dominant responses were in regions 160-218 and 743-854. Participants were mostly white British, with more females than males. The authors suggested clonal diversity may have been underestimated. Epitopes outside the regions mutated in the B.1.351 and B.1.1.7 variants were reportedly recognized by nearly half of the unique spike-specific TCRs. Conclusions about previously exposed vaccinees are limited, since just six AZD1222 recipients were seropositive for SARS-CoV-2 at baseline. The 56-69-year group was small, and its depth increase did not reach significance, likely because of low power. After two AZD1222 doses, spike-specific TCR breadth and depth were significantly higher than at day 0 and than in MenACWY recipients.

Looking up the germline V gene (reference sequence) yields CDR1 WNHNN and CDR2 SYGVQD. There are 16 amino acids in the CDR3, from cysteine to phenylalanine inclusive. Kept here is only the CDR3 DNA, which spans 48 bases and is read in frame from base 1. V and J lose 0 bases and 4 bases, and a span of 12 bases separates them. The CDR3 regions of human TCRbeta chains were analyzed by immunosequencing. As for the authors' bioinformatics: TCRs in the repertoires were compared against a reference library of SARS-CoV-2-specific TCRs that had been generated with the MIRA antigen-specificity platform. Breadth was defined as the fraction of unique TCRs that were SARS-CoV-2-associated. Depth was defined as the fraction of total T cells that were SARS-CoV-2-associated. Using the MIRA data, every spike-specific TCR was mapped to the spike region that the TCR reacted to and assigned to either a CD4 or a CD8 class. Log10-transformed breadth and depth values were compared by one-way ANOVA with Sidak's multiple comparisons tests. Drawn from immuneACCESS, this table holds only the in-frame rearrangements with V and J called that TCRdb kept. Clones are partly lost; checked studies trace under half to an unresolved V gene and leave the rest unexplained. For V, J and clone size, that table is used; D and trimming come from the DNA. In all, the sample holds about 180,000 clones, and 80% to 90% of those were seen once. The top ten clonotypes cover 3.5% to 5.5% of the sample.

Points on this clone: It has no known antigen specificity. The input lacks base qualities; no much larger clone sits a single base away.

The sample's time point label, decoded: about 28 days (+/-7) after the second vaccine dose. The meaning of the sample's treatment or condition label: meningococcal conjugate vaccine given as trial control. The vaccinee samples were drawn from two UK trials, COV001 and COV002, one of which was a single-blind randomized controlled phase 2/3 trial testing AZD1222 (ChAdOx1 nCoV-19) in healthy adults. For TCRbeta chain sequencing, PBMC samples were collected from trial participants at day 0 and at day 28 after the second dose. The chain was built from TRBV10-1 and TRBJ2-2; a tentative D call is TRBD1 (5 bases match). This specimen was peripheral blood, taken 28 days after the second dose of the MenACWY control vaccine. The clonotype originates from an adult who received the MenACWY meningococcal vaccine as a control. The nucleotides are TGCGCCAGCAGTGAGTCCGAGACAGTTCTCACCGGGGAGCTGTTTTTT. Its amino acids are CASSESETVLTGELFF.